This T cell receptor (beta chain) was profiled in a study of T cell changes during pregnancy in multiple sclerosis. The CDR3 is made up of 14 amino acids. CDR1 is LNHDA and CDR2 is SQIVND in the germline V gene (reference sequence). Trimming cost V 0 bases and J 3 bases, with 8 bases left between them. The protocol was immunoSEQ multiplex PCR, while the TCRdb copy is restricted to in-frame clones and leaves out a portion. The sample carries fewer than 90,000 clones, 90% to 95% recorded once. This TCR derives from a female donor with multiple sclerosis, enrolled in a pregnancy study. This chain joins TRBV19 and TRBJ2-5, with D possibly being TRBD2 (6 bases). Material: peripheral blood, obtained in the first trimester of pregnancy. CDR3 region: CASSIETGEETQYF. DNA of the CDR3: TGTGCCAGTAGTATAGAAACGGGAGAAGAGACCCAGTACTTC.